Below, 3 T cell receptor beta chains from the same sample are listed, as sequenced in a study of shared clonotypes between healthy human individuals. Only in-frame clones appear in the TCRdb table, and some are missing; sequencing was by immunoSEQ multiplex PCR. The table shows about 230,000 clones, with approximately 65% occurring only once. The sequenced sample consisted of memory CD4+ T cells sorted from blood. Subset reported: CD45RA-negative fraction. These TCRs come from a man aged 25 to 45 in good health.

This clone has a handful of counts. The rearrangement joins TRBV5-5 to TRBJ1-2, with a tentative D call TRBD1 (6 bases). V was trimmed by 5 bases and J by 4 bases, leaving 9 bases between them. From germline, CDR1 is SGHKS and CDR2 YYEKEE (reference sequence). CDR3 size: 12 residues. The chain's CDR3 is CASSSTGYGYTF. CDR3 bases: TGTGCCAGCAGTTCGACAGGCTATGGCTACACCTTC.

The chain carries TRBV10-3 and TRBJ2-3; 10 positions agree with TRBD2. The CDR3 is 16 residues long. In germline, CDR1 is ENHRY, CDR2 SYGVKD. V was pared by 4 bases and J by 0 bases, with 4 bases of the junction left unmatched. The CDR3 DNA follows: TGTGCCATCAGTGGGACGACTAGCGGGAGCACAGATACGCAGTATTTT. Its translation: CAISGTTSGSTDTQYF.

The chain has TRBV7-2 and TRBJ2-5; 8 bases fit TRBD2. From germline, CDR1 is SGHTA and CDR2 FQGNSA. V dropped 5 bases and J dropped 4; count of bases not matched to a gene: 3. This CDR3 is 13 amino acids long. CDR3 residues: CASSRGGAETQYF. The CDR3 bases are TGTGCCAGCAGCCGGGGGGGAGCAGAGACCCAGTACTTC.